This record covers a single T cell receptor (beta chain). Original processing notes: The authors estimated nucleated cell counts from reference gene primer amplification. Libraries were prepared by immunoSEQ multiplex PCR; TCRdb keeps only in-frame clonotypes and omits some of them. D and trimming were read from the DNA, whereas the V and J calls and clone size are those reported in that table. The sample lists fewer than 250,000 clones; roughly four fifths were seen once. Trimming cost V 5 bases and J 7 bases; bases outside gene matches: 9. The CDR3 sequence is 14 residues long. Per germline, CDR1 MDHEN and CDR2 SYDVKM. This sample stems from a study of blood T cell repertoires in COVID-19. Background on the study: The United States, Italy and Spain provided the acute and convalescent COVID-19 samples. Nucleic acid was either cDNA or gDNA, and it came from T cells, B-cell-depleted T cells, or PBMCs.

Source material: peripheral blood. V gene TRBV28 combines with J gene TRBJ1-2, with 8 bases lining up with TRBD1. The sequence derives from a woman in her 70s with active or convalescent COVID-19. This CDR3 is CASSLHRGKGGYTF. The CDR3 DNA reads as TGTGCCAGCAGTCTGCACAGGGGGAAAGGTGGCTACACCTTC.